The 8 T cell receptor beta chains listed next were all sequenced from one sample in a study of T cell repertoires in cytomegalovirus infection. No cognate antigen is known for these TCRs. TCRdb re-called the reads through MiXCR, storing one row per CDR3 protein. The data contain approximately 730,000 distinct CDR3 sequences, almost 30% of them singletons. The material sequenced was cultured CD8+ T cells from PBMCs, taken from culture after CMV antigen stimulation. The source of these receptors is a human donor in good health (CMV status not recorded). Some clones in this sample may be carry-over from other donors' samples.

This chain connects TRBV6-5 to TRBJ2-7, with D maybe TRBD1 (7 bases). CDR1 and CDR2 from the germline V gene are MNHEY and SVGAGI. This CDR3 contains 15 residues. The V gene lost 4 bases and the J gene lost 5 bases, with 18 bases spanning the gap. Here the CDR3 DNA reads TGTGCCAGCAGTTCCATGGAGGGGGCGTTTGACGAGCAGTACTTC. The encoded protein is CASSSMEGAFDEQYF.

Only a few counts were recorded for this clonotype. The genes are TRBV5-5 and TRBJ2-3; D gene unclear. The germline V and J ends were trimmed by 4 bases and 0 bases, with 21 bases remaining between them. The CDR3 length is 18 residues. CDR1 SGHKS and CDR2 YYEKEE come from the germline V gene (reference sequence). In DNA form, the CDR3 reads TGTGCCAGCAGCCAGACCCTTTTATTCGGCCCTAGCACAGATACGCAGTATTTT. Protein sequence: CASSQTLLFGPSTDTQYF.

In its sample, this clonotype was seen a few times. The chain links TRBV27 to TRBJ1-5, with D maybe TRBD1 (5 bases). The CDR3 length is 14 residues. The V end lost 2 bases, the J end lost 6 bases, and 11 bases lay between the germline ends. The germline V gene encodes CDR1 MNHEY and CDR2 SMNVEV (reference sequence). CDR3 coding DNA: TGTGCCAGCAGTTTAGGGGGGGTGGCTCAGCCCCAGCATTTT. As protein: CASSLGGVAQPQHF.

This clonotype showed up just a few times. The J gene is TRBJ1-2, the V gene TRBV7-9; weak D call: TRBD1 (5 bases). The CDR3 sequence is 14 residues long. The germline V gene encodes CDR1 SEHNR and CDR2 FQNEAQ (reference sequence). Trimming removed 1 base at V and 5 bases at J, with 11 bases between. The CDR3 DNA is TGTGCCAGCAGCTTAGAGGGGAAAAGTTATGGCTACACCTTC. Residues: CASSLEGKSYGYTF.

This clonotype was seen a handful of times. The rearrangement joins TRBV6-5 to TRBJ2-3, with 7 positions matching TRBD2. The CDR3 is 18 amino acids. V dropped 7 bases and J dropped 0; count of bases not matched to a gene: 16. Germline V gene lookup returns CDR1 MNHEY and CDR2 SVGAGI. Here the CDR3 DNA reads TGTGCCAGCATAGGGTGGGGGGGGGGACCCTCTAGCACAGATACGCAGTATTTT. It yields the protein CASIGWGGGPSSTDTQYF.

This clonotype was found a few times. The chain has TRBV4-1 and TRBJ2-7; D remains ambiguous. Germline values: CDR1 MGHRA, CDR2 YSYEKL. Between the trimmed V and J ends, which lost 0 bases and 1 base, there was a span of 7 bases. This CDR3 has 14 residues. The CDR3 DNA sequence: TGCGCCAGCAGCCAAGATCCGGTTTCCTACGAGCAGTACGTC. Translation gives CASSQDPVSYEQYV.

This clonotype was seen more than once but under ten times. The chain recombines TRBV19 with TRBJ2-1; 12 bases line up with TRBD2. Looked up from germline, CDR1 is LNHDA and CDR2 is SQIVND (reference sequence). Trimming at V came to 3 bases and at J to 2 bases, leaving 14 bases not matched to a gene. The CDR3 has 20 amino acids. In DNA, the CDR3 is TGTGCCAGTAGTATGGCAATTTTACTAGCGGGGGGAGAAACCTACAATGAGCAGTTCTTC. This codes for CASSMAILLAGGETYNEQFF.

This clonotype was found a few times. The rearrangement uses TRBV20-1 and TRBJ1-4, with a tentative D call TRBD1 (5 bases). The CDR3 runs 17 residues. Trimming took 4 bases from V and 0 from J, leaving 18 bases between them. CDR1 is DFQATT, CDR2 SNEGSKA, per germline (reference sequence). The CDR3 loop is CSAMISGRTATNEKLFF. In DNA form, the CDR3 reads TGCAGTGCTATGATTTCGGGACGGACCGCAACTAATGAAAAACTGTTTTTT.